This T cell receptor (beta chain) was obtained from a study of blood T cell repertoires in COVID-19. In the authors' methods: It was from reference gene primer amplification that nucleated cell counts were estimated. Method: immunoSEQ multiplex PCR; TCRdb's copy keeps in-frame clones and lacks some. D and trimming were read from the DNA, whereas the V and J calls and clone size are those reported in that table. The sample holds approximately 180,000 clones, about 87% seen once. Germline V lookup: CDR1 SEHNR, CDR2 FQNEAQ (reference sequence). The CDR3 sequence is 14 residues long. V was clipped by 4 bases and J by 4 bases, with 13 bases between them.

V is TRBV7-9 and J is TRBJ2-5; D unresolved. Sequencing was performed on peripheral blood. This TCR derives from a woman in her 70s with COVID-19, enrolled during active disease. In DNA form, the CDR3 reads TGTGCCAGCAGCTGGTCTACCCGGTCAGAGACCCAGTACTTC. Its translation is CASSWSTRSETQYF.